What follows are 18 T cell receptor beta chains derived from one specimen sequenced in a study of blood T cell repertoires in COVID-19. TCRdb's table, derived via immunoSEQ multiplex PCR, lists solely in-frame clones and lacks some. The sample includes fewer than 350,000 clones, around 85% of them seen just once. The source material was PBMCs or T cells enriched from blood (not recorded which). These receptors were taken from a man aged 30-40 years who had recovered from COVID-19.

The rearrangement joins TRBV5-6 to TRBJ2-1, with 9 bases matching TRBD1. The CDR3 totals 15 residues. The trim removed 4 bases at V and 6 bases at J, leaving 8 bases unmatched. Germline CDR1 SGHDT, CDR2 YYEEEE. The CDR3 reads CASSPRDRVVNEQFF. For the CDR3, the DNA is TGTGCCAGCAGCCCCCGGGACAGGGTGGTCAATGAGCAGTTCTTC.

The chain links TRBV25-1 to TRBJ2-7, with D possibly TRBD1 on 6 matching bases. The CDR3 spans 11 residues. The germline gives CDR1 MGHDK, CDR2 SYGVNS. V was shortened by 6 bases and J by 4 bases, with 7 bases between the two germline ends. The chain's CDR3 is CASSRGYEQYF. The CDR3, as DNA: TGTGCCAGCAGCAGGGGATACGAGCAGTACTTC.

V gene TRBV4-3 combines with J gene TRBJ2-2, with a possible D match to TRBD1 (7 bases). Germline CDR1 LGHNA, CDR2 YSLEER. The CDR3 runs 16 residues. V dropped 3 bases and J dropped 4 bases, with 15 bases sitting between them. The CDR3 DNA reads as TGCGCCAGCAGCCAGGACTACAGGGGACTCACCGGGGAGCTGTTTTTT. As protein: CASSQDYRGLTGELFF.

The V call is TRBV11-3, the J call TRBJ1-2; D is unclear. Germline CDR1 is SGHNT and CDR2 is YENEEA. The V end lost 4 bases, the J end lost 8 bases, and 11 bases lay between the germline ends. This CDR3 region has 12 residues. CDR3 coding DNA: TGTGCCAGCAGCTCCTACACCGGGGGCTACACCTTC. Translation gives CASSSYTGGYTF.

The chain couples TRBV27 to TRBJ2-7, with 8 nucleotides matching TRBD1. The V and J ends lost 6 bases and 2 bases, in that order; junction bases with no gene match: 6. The CDR3 has 14 residues. Per germline, CDR1 MNHEY and CDR2 SMNVEV (reference sequence). The CDR3 nucleotides read TGTGCCAGCAGCCCTAGACAGGGGACCTACGAGCAGTACTTC. This sequence encodes CASSPRQGTYEQYF.

The chain joins TRBV29-1 to TRBJ2-3, with TRBD2 matching 11 bases. This CDR3 comprises 18 residues. Germline V gives CDR1 SQVTM, CDR2 ANQGSEA. V dropped 2 bases and J dropped 1; count of bases not matched to a gene: 11. The CDR3 coding sequence is TGCAGCGTTGAACTGACTAGCGGGGTGGCGCGAGGCACAGATACGCAGTATTTT. It is translated as CSVELTSGVARGTDTQYF.

The chain employs TRBV29-1 and TRBJ2-5; D is perhaps TRBD2 (5 bases). The CDR3 runs to 13 residues. Germline loops: CDR1 SQVTM, CDR2 ANQGSEA. V shed 1 base and J shed 3 bases, with 9 bases lying between them. The CDR3 is CSVEVTGKETQYF. Here the CDR3 DNA reads TGCAGCGTTGAAGTGACGGGAAAAGAGACCCAGTACTTC.

CDR3 sequence: CASSEGGASTDTQYF. The CDR3 DNA reads as TGCGCCAGCAGCGAAGGGGGCGCTAGCACAGATACGCAGTATTTT. The rearrangement links TRBV5-1 to TRBJ2-3, with 7 bases lining up with TRBD1. The CDR3 extends over 15 amino acids. With V trimmed by 4 bases and J by 0 bases, 5 bases remained unmatched. CDR1 and CDR2 from the germline V gene are SGHRS and YFSETQ. The whole variable domain, remainder taken from reference TRBV5-1 and TRBJ2-3, is KAGVTQTPRYLIKTRGQQVTLSCSPISGHRSVSWYQQTPGQGLQFLFEYFSETQRNKGNFPGRFSGRQFSNSRSEMNVSTLELGDSALYLCASSEGGASTDTQYFGPGTRLTVL.

The chain carries TRBV10-3 and TRBJ1-2, with 10 positions matching TRBD1. This CDR3 comprises 15 residues. Germline V gene sequence: CDR1 ENHRY, CDR2 SYGVKD. V was pared by 9 bases and J by 4 bases, with 11 bases of the junction left unmatched. CDR3 in amino acids: CAIGTGVGSGYGYTF. The CDR3 DNA sequence: TGTGCCATTGGGACAGGGGTAGGGTCGGGCTATGGCTACACCTTC.

The chain uses TRBV27 and TRBJ2-2; 8 nucleotides line up with TRBD1. The germline gives CDR1 MNHEY, CDR2 SMNVEV (reference sequence). CDR3 length equals 17 residues. The V and J ends lost 6 bases and 8 bases, in that order; junction bases with no gene match: 17. The CDR3, as DNA: TGTGCCAGCAGCCGTCTCTTCGGGACAGGAAGGGAAGGGGAGCTGTTTTTT. This codes for CASSRLFGTGREGELFF.

The chain is built from TRBV6-6 and TRBJ2-3; tentative D call: TRBD2 (7 bases). The germline V gene has CDR1 MNHNY and CDR2 SVGAGI (reference sequence). V lost 1 base to trimming and J lost 4 bases, with 15 bases between them. The CDR3 contains 16 residues. The CDR3 reads CASSYLGGGGADTQYF. CDR3 bases: TGTGCCAGCAGTTACTTAGGGGGGGGCGGGGCAGATACGCAGTATTTT.

The J gene is TRBJ1-1, the V gene TRBV11-1; 7 bases are shared with TRBD1. Germline CDR1 and CDR2: SGHAT and FQDESV (reference sequence). V was pared by 5 bases and J by 1 base, with 7 bases of the junction left unmatched. The CDR3 contains 15 residues. DNA of the CDR3: TGTGCCAGCAGCCCTAGGGGGCGTAGGAACACTGAAGCTTTCTTT. It specifies CASSPRGRRNTEAFF. Full variable domain (missing parts from reference TRBV11-1 and TRBJ1-1): EAEVAQSPRYKITEKSQAVAFWCDPISGHATLYWYRQILGQGPELLVQFQDESVVDDSQLPKDRFSAERLKGVDSTLKIQPAELGDSAMYLCASSPRGRRNTEAFFGQGTRLTVV.

The J gene is TRBJ2-7, the V gene TRBV29-1; TRBD2 might be the D (5 bases). CDR3 length: 13 residues. Germline V gene lookup returns CDR1 SQVTM and CDR2 ANQGSEA. Trimming stripped 3 bases from V and 2 bases from J, with 11 bases between. CDR3 in DNA: TGCAGCGTTGAGGAGGACTCCGCCTACGAGCAGTACTTC. Its protein product is CSVEEDSAYEQYF.

The rearrangement uses TRBV6-5 and TRBJ1-5; D not certain. This CDR3 spans 13 amino acids. The V end was cut by 10 bases, the J end by 0 bases, with 10 bases between. Germline lookup yields CDR1 MNHEY and CDR2 SVGAGI. For the CDR3, the DNA is TGTGCCACCCAATCCTATAGCAATCAGCCCCAGCATTTT. Translation gives CATQSYSNQPQHF.

This clone was detected only once. This chain uses TRBV18 with TRBJ1-1; D gene uncertain. The CDR3 has 14 amino acids. The germline V gene encodes CDR1 KGHSH and CDR2 LQKENI. The V and J ends lost 3 bases and 2 bases respectively, with 10 bases between them. In nucleotides, the CDR3 is TGTGCCAGCTCACCCAAACTAGACAACACTGAAGCTTTCTTT. Translation: CASSPKLDNTEAFF. The variable domain in full, completed from reference TRBV18 and TRBJ1-1, reads NAGVMQNPRHLVRRRGQEARLRCSPMKGHSHVYWYRQLPEEGLKFMVYLQKENIIDESGMPKERFSAEFPKEGPSILRIQQVVRGDSAAYFCASSPKLDNTEAFFGQGTRLTVV.

The chain carries TRBV27 and TRBJ1-2; D may be TRBD1 (5 bases). Trimming took 6 bases from V and 1 from J, leaving 9 bases between them. Germline lookup yields CDR1 MNHEY and CDR2 SMNVEV (reference sequence). The CDR3 runs 13 residues. The CDR3 loop reads CASRQDINYGYTF. Here the CDR3 DNA reads TGTGCCAGCAGGCAGGACATTAACTATGGCTACACCTTC.

V is TRBV6-2 or TRBV6-3 and J is TRBJ1-1; a possible D gene is TRBD1 (5 bases). CDR1 is MNHEY, CDR2 SVGEGT, per germline. Trimming left V 6 bases short and J 3 bases short, with 17 bases between. The CDR3 is 15 residues long. The CDR3: CASSLQGALYTEAFF. The CDR3, as DNA: TGTGCCAGCAGCCTCCAAGGGGCCTTATACACTGAAGCTTTCTTT.

This clone has more than one count but fewer than ten. The V gene is TRBV18, the J gene TRBJ2-7, with 8 bases fitting TRBD1. Germline lookup yields CDR1 KGHSH and CDR2 LQKENI. CDR3 size: 14 residues. V shed 6 bases, J shed 0 bases, and the junction held 4 bases outside the gene matches. The CDR3 loop reads CASSRQGTSYEQYF. The CDR3 DNA is TGTGCCAGCTCTCGACAGGGGACCTCCTACGAGCAGTACTTC.